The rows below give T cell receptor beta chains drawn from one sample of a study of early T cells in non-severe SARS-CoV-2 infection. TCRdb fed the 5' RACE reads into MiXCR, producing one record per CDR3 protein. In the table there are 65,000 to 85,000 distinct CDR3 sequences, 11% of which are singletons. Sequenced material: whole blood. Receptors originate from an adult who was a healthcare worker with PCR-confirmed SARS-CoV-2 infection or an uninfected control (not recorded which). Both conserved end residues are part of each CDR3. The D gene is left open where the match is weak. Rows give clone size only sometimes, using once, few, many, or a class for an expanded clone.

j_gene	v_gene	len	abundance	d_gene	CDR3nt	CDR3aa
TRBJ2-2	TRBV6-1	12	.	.	TGTGCCAGCGTTAGCAACACCGGGGAGCTGTTTTTT	CASVSNTGELFF
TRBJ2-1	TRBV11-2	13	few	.	TGTGCCAGCAGTTCACCCGATGGATATGAGCAGTTCTTC	CASSSPDGYEQFF
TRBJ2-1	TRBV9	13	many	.	TGTGCCAGCAGCGCTGGGACCTACAATGAGCAGTTCTTC	CASSAGTYNEQFF
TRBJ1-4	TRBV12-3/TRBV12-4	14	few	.	TGTGCCAGCAGTCCACGACAGGCTAATGAAAAACTGTTTTTT	CASSPRQANEKLFF
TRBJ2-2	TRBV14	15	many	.	TGTGCCAGCAGCCGGGACTCTATTAACACCGGGGAGCTGTTTTTT	CASSRDSINTGELFF
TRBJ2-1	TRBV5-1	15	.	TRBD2	TGCGCCAGCAGCTTGGGGCGGGGGATCTTTAATGAGCAGTTCTTC	CASSLGRGIFNEQFF
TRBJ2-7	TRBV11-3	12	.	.	TGTGCCAGCAGCGCCGTTTCCTACGAGCAGTACTTC	CASSAVSYEQYF
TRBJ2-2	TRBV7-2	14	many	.	TGTGCCAGCAGCTTAGGGCCGGACACCGGGGAGCTGTTTTTT	CASSLGPDTGELFF
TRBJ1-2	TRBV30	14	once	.	TGTGCCTGGAGTATGAGTTACCTTAACTATGGCTACACCTTC	CAWSMSYLNYGYTF
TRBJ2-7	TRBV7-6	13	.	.	TGTGCCAGCAGCCTCCTAGGGGGGAACGAGCAGTACTTC	CASSLLGGNEQYF
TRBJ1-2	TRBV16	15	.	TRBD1	TGTGCCAGCAGCCGCGACTTAACCGGGACAGGTGGCTACACCTTC	CASSRDLTGTGGYTF
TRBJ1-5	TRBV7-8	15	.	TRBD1	TGTGCCAGCAGCCCCGGGACAGGTCTCACTCAGCCCCAGCATTTT	CASSPGTGLTQPQHF
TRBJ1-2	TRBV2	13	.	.	TGTGCCAGCAGCCCAGCCGGGAACTATGGCTACACCTTC	CASSPAGNYGYTF
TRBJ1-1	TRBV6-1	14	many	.	TGTGCCAGCACGGCGCGAGCTATGAACACTGAAGCTTTCTTT	CASTARAMNTEAFF
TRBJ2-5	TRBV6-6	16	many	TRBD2	TGTGCCAGCAACCTGGGACTAGCGGCCCTCGGAGAGACCCAGTACTTC	CASNLGLAALGETQYF
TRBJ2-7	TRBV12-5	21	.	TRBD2	TGTGCTAGTGGTTTGGACCCGAGGACTAGCGGGGGACCTCGATTTCACTACGAGCAGTACTTC	CASGLDPRTSGGPRFHYEQYF
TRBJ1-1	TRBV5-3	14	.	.	TGTGCCAGAAGCTTTGGGGGGAAGGTCACTGAAGCTTTCTTT	CARSFGGKVTEAFF
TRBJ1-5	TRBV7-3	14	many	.	TGTGCCAGCACAGGGAGCCTGAGCAATCAGCCCCAGCATTTT	CASTGSLSNQPQHF
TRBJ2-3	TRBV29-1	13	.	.	TGCAGCGTTCCCGGGTCGTACACAGATACGCAGTATTTT	CSVPGSYTDTQYF
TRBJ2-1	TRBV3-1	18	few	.	TGTGCCAGCAGCCGTGCCAGGGAGTCTTTTGTCACCCTCAATGAGCAGTTCTTC	CASSRARESFVTLNEQFF
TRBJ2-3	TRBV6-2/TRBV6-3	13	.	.	TGTGCCAGCAGTTACTCTGAGACAGATACGCAGTATTTT	CASSYSETDTQYF
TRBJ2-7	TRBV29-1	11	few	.	TGCAGCGTCGGACTCTCCTACGAGCAGTACTTC	CSVGLSYEQYF
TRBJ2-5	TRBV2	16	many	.	TGTGCCAGCAGCCTCAGCGGCCTCCTGTGGGCGGAGACCCAGTACTTC	CASSLSGLLWAETQYF
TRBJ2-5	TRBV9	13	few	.	TGTGCCAGCAGCTCTCACCCGCAGGAAACCCAGTACTTC	CASSSHPQETQYF
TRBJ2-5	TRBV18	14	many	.	TGTGCCAGCTCACCGGGACAAACAGGAGAGACCCAGTACTTC	CASSPGQTGETQYF
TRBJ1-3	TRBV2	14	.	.	TGTGCCAGCAATCCCGGGGACTCTGGAAACACCATATATTTT	CASNPGDSGNTIYF
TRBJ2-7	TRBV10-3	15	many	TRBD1	TGTGCCATCAGTGAGTCGGGGACAGGGGCCTACGAGCAGTACTTC	CAISESGTGAYEQYF
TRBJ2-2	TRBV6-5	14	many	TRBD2	TGTGCCAGCACTACGGGACTATTCACCGGGGAGCTGTTTTTT	CASTTGLFTGELFF
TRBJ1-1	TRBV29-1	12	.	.	TGCAGCGTTGAAGATCCGTCTCAGGGAGCTTTCTTT	CSVEDPSQGAFF
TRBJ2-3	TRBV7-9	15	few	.	TGTGCCAGCAGCCCCAGAGGAGGGGTGGCAGATACGCAGTATTTT	CASSPRGGVADTQYF
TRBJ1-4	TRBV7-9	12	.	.	TGTGCCAGCAGCTACCGAGATGAAAAACTGTTTTTT	CASSYRDEKLFF
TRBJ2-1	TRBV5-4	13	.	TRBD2	TGTGCCAGCGGGGGGGGACTAGCGGGACGTCAGTTCTTC	CASGGGLAGRQFF
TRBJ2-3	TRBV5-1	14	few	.	TGCGCCAGCAGCTTGACGCCTGACACAGATACGCAGTATTTT	CASSLTPDTDTQYF
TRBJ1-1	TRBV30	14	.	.	TGTGCCTGGAGAAGGGAGGGCGTGACAAGTGAAGCTTTCTTT	CAWRREGVTSEAFF
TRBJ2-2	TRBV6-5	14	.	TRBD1	TGTGCCAGCAGCCGGGACAGGGGAACCGGGGAGCTGTTTTTT	CASSRDRGTGELFF
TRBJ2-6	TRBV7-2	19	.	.	TGTGCCAGCAGCACAGCCGGGCCGGGACGGAACTCTGGGGCCAACGTCCTGACTTTC	CASSTAGPGRNSGANVLTF
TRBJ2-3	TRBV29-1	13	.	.	TGCAGCGTTGCCCCCCGCTTGGGAGATACGCAGTATTTT	CSVAPRLGDTQYF
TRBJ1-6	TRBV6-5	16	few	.	TGTGCCAGCAGTGTTTCGGGGAACAGTTATAATTCACCCCTCCACTTT	CASSVSGNSYNSPLHF
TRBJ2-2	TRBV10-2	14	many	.	TGCGCCAGCAGTGAGGCGGTGGGAACCGGGGAGCTGTTTTTT	CASSEAVGTGELFF
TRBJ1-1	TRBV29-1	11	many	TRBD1	TGCAGGGGGACAGAGGGCACTGAAGCTTTCTTT	CRGTEGTEAFF
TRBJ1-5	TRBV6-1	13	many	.	TGTGCCAGCAGCGACGGGCGCATTCAGCCCCAGCATTTT	CASSDGRIQPQHF
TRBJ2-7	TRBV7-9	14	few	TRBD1	TGTGCCAGCAGCGTGGACAGGGGTTCCTACGAGCAGTACTTC	CASSVDRGSYEQYF
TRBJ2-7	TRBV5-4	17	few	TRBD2	TGTGCCAGCAGCTGCGGACTAGCGGGACCGAGCTCCTACGAGCAGTACTTC	CASSCGLAGPSSYEQYF
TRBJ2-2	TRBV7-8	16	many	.	TGTGCCAGCAGCTGGGGGCTAGTGAGAAGTACCGGGGAGCTGTTTTTT	CASSWGLVRSTGELFF
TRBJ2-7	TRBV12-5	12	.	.	TGTGCTAGTGGTTCCGGGACTTTCGAGCAGTACTTC	CASGSGTFEQYF
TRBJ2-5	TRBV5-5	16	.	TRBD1	TGTGCCAGCAGCTGGGGGGACAGGGCGGTCCAAGAGACCCAGTACTTC	CASSWGDRAVQETQYF
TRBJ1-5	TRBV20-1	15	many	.	TGCAGTGTGTACCGGCAGTTTAAATACAATCAGCCCCAGCATTTT	CSVYRQFKYNQPQHF